One and the same sample provided the 28 T cell receptor beta chains below, sequenced in a study of shared clonotypes between healthy human individuals (dated by TCRdb to 2020 to 2022). CD8 naive samples consisted of CD45RO-negative cells that were positively selected for CCR7, yielding a CD45RA+CCR7+ population without TemRA cells. Library preparation employed the immunoSEQ multiplex PCR assay. In its TCRdb copy, this immuneACCESS table keeps in-frame sequences only and misses some clones. Where compared with another copy, unresolved V genes explain less than half of these, and the others have no known cause. This sample lists 550,000 to 650,000 clones; roughly 96% were detected once. The ten largest clones represent about 0.12% of the sample. Sequenced sample: naive CD8+ T cells sorted from blood. According to the study, the label for this sample's cell subset or site signals: CD45RA+CCR7+. These TCRs come from a woman aged 25-40 years in good health.

The chain recombines TRBV11-3 with TRBJ2-1; 14 bases fit TRBD2. Per the germline V gene, CDR1 is SGHNT and CDR2 is YENEEA. The CDR3 loop spans 18 amino acids. Trimming took 5 bases from V and 1 from J; bases not matched to a gene: 7. CDR3 in amino acids: CASSPGLAGVESYNEQFF. In nucleotides, the CDR3 is TGTGCCAGCAGCCCGGGACTAGCGGGAGTGGAATCCTACAATGAGCAGTTCTTC. Supplemented by reference TRBV11-3 and TRBJ2-1, the full variable domain reads EAGVVQSPRYKIIEKKQPVAFWCNPISGHNTLYWYLQNLGQGPELLIRYENEEAVDDSQLPKDRFSAERLKGVDSTLKIQPAELGDSAVYLCASSPGLAGVESYNEQFFGPGTRLTVL.

V gene TRBV15 combines with J gene TRBJ2-7; D is unclear. The germline V gene has CDR1 LNHNV and CDR2 YYDKDF (reference sequence). Trimming removed 4 bases at V and 3 bases at J, with 13 bases between. The CDR3 is made up of 14 amino acids. Written as DNA, the CDR3 is TGTGCCACCAGCAACCTTCTGGACGGCTACGAGCAGTACTTC. Amino acids: CATSNLLDGYEQYF.

The chain links TRBV15 to TRBJ1-1, with D maybe TRBD1 (5 bases). The CDR3 spans 16 residues. The V gene's germline CDR1 is LNHNV and CDR2 YYDKDF (reference sequence). The germline V and J ends were trimmed by 4 bases and 6 bases, with 21 bases remaining between them. CDR3 amino acids: CATSTSQGSLSPEAFF. CDR3 DNA: TGTGCCACCAGCACTTCCCAGGGATCTTTAAGCCCTGAAGCTTTCTTT. Full variable domain (outside the CDR3, taken from reference TRBV15 and TRBJ1-1): DAMVIQNPRYQVTQFGKPVTLSCSQTLNHNVMYWYQQKSSQAPKLLFHYYDKDFNNEADTPDNFQSRRPNTSFCFLDIRSPGLGDTAMYLCATSTSQGSLSPEAFFGQGTRLTVV.

The chain employs TRBV1 and TRBJ2-7; TRBD2 is the table's D call and was not checked against the DNA. TRBV1 is deemed a pseudogene. The CDR3 contains 15 residues. The CDR3 DNA sequence: TGCACCAGCAGCTCCGTCTGGCGGGAGGAATACGAGCAGTACTTC. Its translation: CTSSSVWREEYEQYF.

In the case of this clone: Other nucleotide sequences in the sample specify the same CDR3. The chain joins TRBV10-2 to TRBJ2-7; D ambiguous. V was cut by 8 bases and J by 4 bases, with 6 bases left in between. From germline, CDR1 is WSHSY and CDR2 SAAADI. This CDR3 has 10 amino acids. The CDR3 DNA reads TGCGCCAGCCGCGATTACGAGCAGTACTTC. As protein: CASRDYEQYF.

The chain is built from TRBV30 and TRBJ2-7; D gene ambiguous. Germline V gives CDR1 GTSNPN, CDR2 SVGIG (reference sequence). The CDR3 loop spans 13 amino acids. Trimming removed 3 bases from V and 0 bases from J, with 9 bases in between. The CDR3 spells CAWSLGISYEQYF. The CDR3 nucleotides are TGTGCCTGGAGCCTGGGAATCTCCTACGAGCAGTACTTC.

Only a few counts were recorded for this clone. This chain joins TRBV29-1 and TRBJ1-1; D unresolved. CDR3 size: 14 residues. Germline V gives CDR1 SQVTM, CDR2 ANQGSEA. V was pared by 6 bases and J by 4 bases, with 18 bases between. CDR3: CSVPDPRLGTEAFF. The CDR3 DNA sequence: TGCAGCGTCCCGGACCCCCGGTTGGGCACTGAAGCTTTCTTT. The whole variable domain, remainder taken from reference TRBV29-1 and TRBJ1-1, is SAVISQKPSRDICQRGTSLTIQCQVDSQVTMMFWYRQQPGQSLTLIATANQGSEATYESGFVIDKFPISRPNLTFSTLTVSNMSPEDSSIYLCSVPDPRLGTEAFFGQGTRLTVV.

Note on this clone: This sample also contains other DNA sequences that code for the same CDR3. The V and J genes are TRBV19 and TRBJ2-1, with a possible D match to TRBD1 (5 bases). The CDR3 sequence is 12 residues long. Germline V lookup: CDR1 LNHDA, CDR2 SQIVND (reference sequence). The V end lost 4 bases, the J end lost 7 bases, and 8 bases lay between the germline ends. The CDR3 DNA follows: TGTGCCAGTAGTACTCAGGGAAATGAGCAGTTCTTC. Translated, it gives CASSTQGNEQFF.

The chain joins TRBV9 to TRBJ2-7; TRBD2 might be the D (5 bases). Germline V gene data show CDR1 as SGDLS and CDR2 as YYNGEE. The CDR3 is made up of 14 amino acids. V was cut by 0 bases and J by 5 bases, with 12 bases left in between. The CDR3 nucleotides are TGTGCCAGCAGCGTAGCTGGAGGAACGAACGAGCAGTACTTC. This codes for CASSVAGGTNEQYF.

The sample holds one count of this clone. The chain links TRBV5-5 to TRBJ1-1; no clear D gene. The germline V gene has CDR1 SGHKS and CDR2 YYEKEE (reference sequence). The CDR3 runs to 17 residues. V was cut by 4 bases and J by 4 bases, with 23 bases left in between. The CDR3 sequence is CASSQEVAGLYATEAFF. For the CDR3, the DNA is TGTGCCAGCAGCCAGGAAGTGGCAGGCTTATATGCCACTGAAGCTTTCTTT. Full variable domain (rest looked up from reference TRBV5-5 and TRBJ1-1): DAGVTQSPTHLIKTRGQQVTLRCSPISGHKSVSWYQQVLGQGPQFIFQYYEKEERGRGNFPDRFSARQFPNYSSELNVNALLLGDSALYLCASSQEVAGLYATEAFFGQGTRLTVV.

The CDR3 loop is CASSATRGSEETQYF. In DNA, the CDR3 is TGTGCCAGCAGCGCCACCCGCGGGAGCGAAGAGACCCAGTACTTC. This chain connects TRBV9 to TRBJ2-5, with 7 bases fitting TRBD2. Germline V gene lookup returns CDR1 SGDLS and CDR2 YYNGEE. J was trimmed by 3 bases and V by 3 bases; bases with no gene match: 8. The CDR3 sequence is 15 residues long. Looking up the rest from reference TRBV9 and TRBJ2-5 gives the full variable domain: DSGVTQTPKHLITATGQRVTLRCSPRSGDLSVYWYQQSLDQGLQFLIQYYNGEERAKGNILERFSAQQFPDLHSELNLSSLELGDSALYFCASSATRGSEETQYFGPGTRLLVL.

V usage is TRBV18 and J usage is TRBJ1-1; D uncertain. The CDR3 is 13 residues long. The V gene lost 0 bases and the J gene lost 7 bases, with 9 bases spanning the gap. Germline assignment: CDR1 KGHSH and CDR2 LQKENI. CDR3 coding DNA: TGTGCCAGCTCACCACCGGCCGGGTATGAAGCTTTCTTT. Amino acids: CASSPPAGYEAFF. Drawing the rest from reference TRBV18 and TRBJ1-1, the complete variable domain is NAGVMQNPRHLVRRRGQEARLRCSPMKGHSHVYWYRQLPEEGLKFMVYLQKENIIDESGMPKERFSAEFPKEGPSILRIQQVVRGDSAAYFCASSPPAGYEAFFGQGTRLTVV.

This clone was found once. The chain is built from TRBV7-9 and TRBJ2-5; D is unresolved. Trimming removed 1 base from V and 5 bases from J, with 17 bases in between. Germline CDR1 is SEHNR and CDR2 is FQNEAQ (reference sequence). This CDR3 region has 16 residues. The CDR3 DNA reads as TGTGCCAGCAGCTTAGGAGTAGCTCTCGGCGCGGAGACCCAGTACTTC. This sequence encodes CASSLGVALGAETQYF.

This chain uses TRBV13 with TRBJ2-1; unclear D gene. The V gene's germline CDR1 is PRHDT and CDR2 FYEKMQ (reference sequence). V was pared by 0 bases and J by 0 bases, with 9 bases between. The CDR3 has 16 residues. CDR3 sequence reads: CASSLGPGSSYNEQFF. The DNA of the CDR3 is TGTGCCAGCAGCTTAGGGCCCGGTAGCTCCTACAATGAGCAGTTCTTC.

V is TRBV27 and J is TRBJ2-3; 8 bases fit TRBD2. CDR3 size: 13 residues. The germline gives CDR1 MNHEY, CDR2 SMNVEV (reference sequence). V lost 5 bases to trimming and J lost 13 bases; unmatched junction nucleotides: 11. The CDR3 here is CASSPGTRLIKYF. In nucleotides, the CDR3 is TGTGCCAGCAGTCCTGGGACTAGACTCATTAAGTATTTT.

The rearrangement joins TRBV28 to TRBJ2-1; D might be TRBD1 (6 bases). The V end was cut by 3 bases, the J end by 8 bases, with 14 bases between. Per germline, CDR1 MDHEN and CDR2 SYDVKM. The CDR3 has 14 amino acids. Here the CDR3 DNA reads TGTGCCAGCAGTTTGCACAGGGAGCCCGATGAGCAGTTCTTC. Its protein is CASSLHREPDEQFF. The whole variable domain, filled in from reference TRBV28 and TRBJ2-1, reads DVKVTQSSRYLVKRTGEKVFLECVQDMDHENMFWYRQDPGLGLRLIYFSYDVKMKEKGDIPEGYSVSREKKERFSLILESASTNQTSMYLCASSLHREPDEQFFGPGTRLTVL.

The sample holds one count of this clone. The chain recombines TRBV4-1 with TRBJ1-5, with 10 bases identical to TRBD1. The CDR3 sequence is 14 residues long. Germline trimming cut 5 bases from V and 6 bases from J; bases unmatched to any gene: 4. CDR1 and CDR2 from the germline V gene are MGHRA and YSYEKL. The CDR3 DNA reads TGCGCCAGCAGCACCGGGACAGGGGTTCAGCCCCAGCATTTT. This gives the protein CASSTGTGVQPQHF.

In its sample, this clone was seen once. V gene TRBV28 combines with J gene TRBJ2-2; possible D gene TRBD1, 6 bases. The CDR3 is made up of 15 amino acids. Germline values: CDR1 MDHEN, CDR2 SYDVKM. Trimming removed 1 base at V and 5 bases at J, with 11 bases between. The CDR3: CASSLLAGETGELFF. The CDR3 nucleotides read TGTGCCAGCAGTTTATTAGCAGGGGAAACCGGGGAGCTGTTTTTT.

This chain links TRBV6-1 with TRBJ2-2; possibly TRBD2 for D (5 bases). The CDR3 consists of 15 residues. Trimming took 2 bases from V and 7 from J, leaving 14 bases between them. Germline values: CDR1 MNHNS, CDR2 SASEGT. The CDR3 loop reads CASSELRESVGELFF. In DNA form, the CDR3 reads TGTGCCAGCAGTGAACTTCGGGAATCGGTCGGGGAGCTGTTTTTT.

V gene TRBV9 combines with J gene TRBJ2-7; D tentatively reads TRBD1 or TRBD2 (7 bases each). V was cut by 6 bases and J by 5 bases, with 18 bases left in between. The CDR3 length is 14 residues. The germline V gene has CDR1 SGDLS and CDR2 YYNGEE. This chain's CDR3 is CASTRWEGADEQYF. CDR3 coding DNA: TGTGCCAGCACCCGGTGGGAGGGGGCGGACGAGCAGTACTTC.

V and J are TRBV5-4 and TRBJ2-1, with TRBD2 identical over 13 bases. Germline values: CDR1 SGHNT, CDR2 YYREEE (reference sequence). There are 18 residues in the CDR3. V shed 3 bases and J 8 bases; nucleotides not matched to a gene: 14. CDR3 nucleotides: TGTGCCAGCAGCTCGAAATCCTCCGGGACTAGCGGGATCCATGAGCAGTTCTTC. It is translated as CASSSKSSGTSGIHEQFF.

This rearrangement joins TRBV5-6 to TRBJ2-3, with D unclear. CDR3 size: 15 residues. V was pared by 6 bases and J by 4 bases, with 18 bases between. Germline CDR1 is SGHDT and CDR2 is YYEEEE. CDR3 DNA sequence: TGTGCCAGCAACCCGGTAGGCGGTGGGCCAGATACGCAGTATTTT. This codes for CASNPVGGGPDTQYF.

The CDR3 loop is CASSEGGGSNQPQHF. CDR3 nucleotides: TGTGCCAGCAGTGAAGGGGGGGGTAGCAATCAGCCCCAGCATTTT. This chain uses TRBV2 with TRBJ1-5, with D possibly being TRBD1 (5 bases). Germline assignment: CDR1 SNHLY and CDR2 FYNNEI. The CDR3 runs to 15 residues. The V and J ends lost 1 base and 0 bases respectively, with 7 bases between them.

The J gene is TRBJ2-4, the V gene TRBV27; D may be TRBD2 (6 bases). The germline V gene has CDR1 MNHEY and CDR2 SMNVEV (reference sequence). This CDR3 is built from 16 residues. V gave up 5 bases and J gave up 8 bases, with 22 bases separating them. CDR3 protein: CASSRQLAQSADIQYF. CDR3 bases: TGTGCCAGCAGTCGGCAACTAGCACAATCGGCGGACATTCAGTACTTC.

The chain carries TRBV27 and TRBJ2-7; 13 positions agree with TRBD2. This CDR3 spans 14 amino acids. The germline V gene has CDR1 MNHEY and CDR2 SMNVEV (reference sequence). Trimming cost V 5 bases and J 3 bases; bases outside gene matches: 1. In DNA, the CDR3 is TGTGCCAGCAGTGGGACTAGCGGGGACTACGAGCAGTACTTC. Amino acids: CASSGTSGDYEQYF.

The gene calls are TRBV9 and TRBJ2-2, with 14 bases that match TRBD2. V shed 3 bases, J shed 4 bases, and the junction held 2 bases outside the gene matches. Germline-derived CDR1 and CDR2 are SGDLS and YYNGEE. This CDR3 has 16 amino acids. CDR3 nucleotides: TGTGCCAGCAGCGACGGACTAGCGGGGGGCACCGGGGAGCTGTTTTTT. Encoded protein: CASSDGLAGGTGELFF.

The rearrangement joins TRBV19 to TRBJ1-1; D might be TRBD1 (5 bases). Trimming cost V 5 bases and J 7 bases, with 14 bases left between them. The CDR3 contains 13 residues. Germline lookup yields CDR1 LNHDA and CDR2 SQIVND (reference sequence). CDR3 loop: CASSQGWVVEAFF. The CDR3 DNA follows: TGTGCCAGTAGTCAGGGTTGGGTTGTTGAAGCTTTCTTT.

J is TRBJ2-7 and V is TRBV13, with a possible D match to TRBD1 (5 bases). In germline, CDR1 is PRHDT, CDR2 FYEKMQ (reference sequence). There are 15 residues in the CDR3. V lost 3 bases and J 6 bases, leaving 18 bases between the germline ends. In DNA form, the CDR3 reads TGTGCCAGCAGCTTGTTTGGTAAGGGGTGGGTCGAGCAGTACTTC. Protein: CASSLFGKGWVEQYF.